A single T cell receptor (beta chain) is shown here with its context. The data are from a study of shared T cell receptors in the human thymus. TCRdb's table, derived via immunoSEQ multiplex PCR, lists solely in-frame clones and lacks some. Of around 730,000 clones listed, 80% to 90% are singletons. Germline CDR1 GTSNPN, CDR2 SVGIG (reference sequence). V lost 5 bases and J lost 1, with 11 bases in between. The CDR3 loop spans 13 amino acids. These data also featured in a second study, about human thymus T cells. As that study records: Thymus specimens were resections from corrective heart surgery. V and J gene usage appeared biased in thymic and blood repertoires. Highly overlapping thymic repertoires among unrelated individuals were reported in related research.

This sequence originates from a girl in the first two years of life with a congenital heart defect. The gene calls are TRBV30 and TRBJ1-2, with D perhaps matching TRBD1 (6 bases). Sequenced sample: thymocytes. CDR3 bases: TGTGCCTGGTCTGCAGGGGTTAACTATGGCTACACCTTC. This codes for CAWSAGVNYGYTF.